This T cell receptor beta chain was identified during a study of graft-versus-host responses after intestinal transplantation. Study results and limitations: Early declines in HvG clones that occurred post-transplant were associated with peak circulating GvH clone levels. Analysis identified GvH clones in recipient marrow, with some appearing first in ileum or blood.

TCRdb's copy holds only in-frame clones and misses some; the assay was immunoSEQ multiplex PCR. The sample lists around 99,000 clones, under 95% occurring once. Trimming removed 4 bases from V and 8 bases from J, with 14 bases in between. The CDR3 consists of 13 residues. CDR1 SGHTA and CDR2 FQGNSA come from the germline V gene. For this clone: Its cognate antigen is unknown.

The sequencing used unstimulated CD8+ T cells sorted from spleen or lymph node cells, collected before intestinal transplant. The origin of this receptor is a human donor who received an intestinal transplant. V is TRBV7-2 and J is TRBJ1-2, with D perhaps matching TRBD1 (6 bases). The CDR3 reads CASSYGGGSGYTF. CDR3 nucleotides: TGTGCCAGCAGCTACGGGGGGGGCAGCGGCTACACCTTC.